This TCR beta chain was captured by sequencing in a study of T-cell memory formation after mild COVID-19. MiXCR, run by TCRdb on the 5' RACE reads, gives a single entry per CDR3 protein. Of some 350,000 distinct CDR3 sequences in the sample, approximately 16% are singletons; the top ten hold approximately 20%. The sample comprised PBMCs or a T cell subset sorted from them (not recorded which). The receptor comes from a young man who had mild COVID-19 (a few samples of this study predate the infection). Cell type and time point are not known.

This chain's CDR3 is CASSATGEYNYGYTF. The CDR3 bases are TGTGCCAGCAGCGCAACAGGGGAATACAACTATGGCTACACCTTC. This chain uses TRBV9 with TRBJ1-2; 7 nucleotides line up with TRBD1. CDR3 length equals 15 residues. Germline CDR1 reads SGDLS; CDR2 reads YYNGEE. After removal of 3 bases from V and 2 bases from J, the junction contained 7 bases not matched to a gene.